These 24 T cell receptor beta chains came from one sample sequenced in a study of OX40 agonist ivuxolimab in advanced cancers. Sequenced by immunoSEQ multiplex PCR; TCRdb stores in-frame clones only, minus some. Among about 37,000 clones listed, roughly nine tenths were seen once. The specimen comprised CD4+ or CD8+ T cells sorted from blood, sampled in a trial of the OX40 agonist ivuxolimab. The receptors stem from an adult with an advanced solid tumor such as melanoma, head and neck, liver or kidney cancer.

Concerning this clone itself: The limits of the CDR3 on the DNA are not certain, so only TCRdb's listed CDR3 is given. The chain employs TRBV12-5 and TRBJ2-3; TRBD1, the D gene given by the table, was not confirmed from the DNA. 12 amino acids form the CDR3, both terminal residues included. Germline lookup yields CDR1 LGHNT and CDR2 FRNRAP. Here the CDR3 reads CASGLWGLGTGF.

V usage is TRBV11-2 and J usage is TRBJ1-2; 8 bases fit TRBD1. This CDR3 comprises 13 residues. V shed 3 bases and J 10 bases; nucleotides not matched to a gene: 7. The germline gives CDR1 SGHAT, CDR2 FQNNGV. CDR3 nucleotides: TGTGCCAGCAGCTTCCCAGGGGGCGCTGACTACACCTTC. Translating it yields CASSFPGGADYTF.

CDR3: CAWSRGMNTEAFF. For the CDR3, the DNA is TGTGCCTGGAGTCGGGGAATGAACACTGAAGCTTTCTTT. The V call is TRBV30, the J call TRBJ1-1; no firm D call. CDR3 length equals 13 residues. Trimming removed 2 bases at V and 0 bases at J, with 7 bases between. Germline CDR1 is GTSNPN and CDR2 is SVGIG (reference sequence).

In its sample, this clone was seen a few times. This chain uses TRBV6-6 with TRBJ1-2; D ambiguous. Trimming stripped 3 bases from V and 7 bases from J, with 15 bases between. The CDR3 extends over 14 amino acids. Germline V gene lookup returns CDR1 MNHNY and CDR2 SVGAGI (reference sequence). The CDR3 region is CASSYSPAGFGYTF. As DNA, the CDR3 is TGTGCCAGCAGTTATTCCCCCGCGGGCTTTGGCTACACCTTC.

The chain carries TRBV19 and TRBJ1-2; 8 bases fit TRBD1. The CDR3 is 14 residues long. The germline CDR1 and CDR2 sequences are LNHDA and SQIVND (reference sequence). The trim removed 4 bases at V and 3 bases at J, leaving 4 bases unmatched. This CDR3 reads CASSTGTGYYGYTF. The DNA for the CDR3 is TGTGCCAGTAGTACCGGGACAGGTTACTATGGCTACACCTTC.

The genes are TRBV15 and TRBJ2-5; perhaps D is TRBD1 or TRBD2 (5 bases each). CDR1 is LNHNV and CDR2 is YYDKDF in the germline V gene (reference sequence). Trimming removed 0 bases at V and 11 bases at J, with 16 bases between. The CDR3 covers 14 residues. CDR3 region: CATSREGTAYPQYF. The CDR3 coding sequence is TGTGCCACCAGCAGAGAGGGGACCGCCTATCCGCAGTACTTC.

The rearrangement joins TRBV2 to TRBJ2-1, with 9 positions matching TRBD1. The CDR3 extends over 13 amino acids. With 7 bases clipped from V and 9 bases from J, the junction kept 7 bases outside the gene matches. In germline, CDR1 is SNHLY, CDR2 FYNNEI. The CDR3 sequence is CASNRDRDTEQFF. The CDR3 nucleotides read TGTGCCAGCAACCGGGACAGGGATACTGAGCAGTTCTTC.

V is TRBV7-9 and J is TRBJ1-1, with D unresolved. V lost 5 bases to trimming and J lost 3 bases, with 16 bases between them. Germline CDR1 and CDR2: SEHNR and FQNEAQ (reference sequence). This CDR3 has 15 residues. CDR3 protein: CASSQLQARHTEAFF. CDR3 DNA sequence: TGTGCCAGCAGCCAGCTGCAGGCCCGGCACACTGAAGCTTTCTTT. The whole variable domain, filled in from reference TRBV7-9 and TRBJ1-1, reads DTGVSQNPRHKITKRGQNVTFRCDPISEHNRLYWYRQTLGQGPEFLTYFQNEAQLEKSRLLSDRFSAERPKGSFSTLEIQRTEQGDSAMYLCASSQLQARHTEAFFGQGTRLTVV.

This chain joins TRBV11-2 and TRBJ1-2; perhaps TRBD1 as D (5 bases). Trimming took off 5 bases at V and 4 bases at J, with 14 bases between the two ends. The CDR3 is 14 residues long. CDR1 and CDR2 (germline): SGHAT, FQNNGV. The CDR3 loop is CASSPGPGPYGYTF. The CDR3 nucleotides read TGTGCCAGCAGCCCCGGCCCGGGGCCCTATGGCTACACCTTC.

This sequence joins TRBV4-2 and TRBJ1-5; the D gene is possibly TRBD1 (6 bases). Germline V gives CDR1 LGHNA, CDR2 YNFKEQ. Trimming left V 3 bases short and J 6 bases short, with 15 bases between. The CDR3 has 15 residues. CDR3 sequence reads: CASSQSGRQVQPQHF. In nucleotides, the CDR3 is TGTGCCAGCAGCCAGTCAGGCCGACAGGTTCAGCCCCAGCATTTT.

The V gene is TRBV5-4, the J gene TRBJ2-7, with 8 bases that match TRBD2. Germline CDR1 reads SGHNT; CDR2 reads YYREEE (reference sequence). The CDR3 has 14 residues. Trimming at V came to 1 base and at J to 2 bases, leaving 2 bases not matched to a gene. The CDR3 DNA follows: TGTGCCAGCAGCTTGCCGGGGGGGCCCTACGAGCAGTACTTC. It translates to CASSLPGGPYEQYF.

The J gene is TRBJ2-5, the V gene TRBV11-3; D is perhaps TRBD2 (6 bases). CDR3 length: 13 residues. Looked up from germline, CDR1 is SGHNT and CDR2 is YENEEA. The V end was cut by 8 bases, the J end by 5 bases, with 15 bases between. CDR3 DNA sequence: TGTGCCAGCTCCTCTACCGGGGGTGAGACCCAGTACTTC. This sequence encodes CASSSTGGETQYF.

The chain has TRBV4-2 and TRBJ1-1, with D maybe TRBD1 (5 bases). CDR1 and CDR2 (germline): LGHNA, YNFKEQ. Trimming shortened V by 0 bases and J by 0 bases, and 8 bases separated the two germline ends. This CDR3 is built from 15 residues. CDR3 DNA sequence: TGTGCCAGCAGCCAAGATCCAGGGATGAACACTGAAGCTTTCTTT. Translation gives CASSQDPGMNTEAFF.

This chain uses TRBV6-6 with TRBJ1-4; 9 bases line up with TRBD1. Unmatched junction bases numbered 7, after V lost 10 bases and J lost 7 bases. Germline loops: CDR1 MNHNY, CDR2 SVGAGI (reference sequence). CDR3 length equals 13 residues. Here the CDR3 DNA reads TGTGCCACCACAGGGGGCCTCGGTGAAAAACTGTTTTTT. As protein: CATTGGLGEKLFF.

The V and J genes are TRBV7-2 and TRBJ2-2; no clear D. Trimming left V 0 bases short and J 5 bases short, with 7 bases between. The germline gives CDR1 SGHTA, CDR2 FQGNSA. This CDR3 has 14 residues. In DNA form, the CDR3 reads TGTGCCAGCAGCTTAGCGCTCCAGACCGGGGAGCTGTTTTTT. Amino acids: CASSLALQTGELFF.

The chain's CDR3 is CASSLDPALAEAFF. The CDR3 DNA sequence: TGTGCCAGCAGCTTGGACCCGGCCTTGGCTGAAGCTTTCTTT. This chain uses TRBV5-4 with TRBJ1-1; D unresolved. The CDR3 runs 14 residues. Germline V gene lookup returns CDR1 SGHNT and CDR2 YYREEE (reference sequence). V lost 0 bases, J lost 6 bases, and 12 bases lay in between.

The chain carries TRBV7-2 and TRBJ1-6; weak D call: TRBD1 (6 bases). V was shortened by 1 base and J by 12 bases, with 10 bases between the two germline ends. CDR1 and CDR2 (germline): SGHTA, FQGNSA. The CDR3 is 13 residues long. The CDR3 reads CASSLGTERPLHF. The CDR3 DNA follows: TGTGCCAGCAGCTTAGGGACAGAACGACCCCTCCACTTT.

This clone was detected only once. The chain employs TRBV7-8 and TRBJ1-2; D might be TRBD1 (6 bases). The V gene lost 2 bases and the J gene lost 5 bases, with 18 bases spanning the gap. The V gene's germline CDR1 is SGHVS and CDR2 FQNEAQ. The CDR3 has 16 residues. This CDR3 reads CASSLSGRGAGYGYTF. CDR3 bases: TGTGCCAGCAGCTTATCGGGACGGGGGGCAGGTTATGGCTACACCTTC.

This chain links TRBV6-1 with TRBJ2-7; 7 nucleotides line up with TRBD1. Looked up from germline, CDR1 is MNHNS and CDR2 is SASEGT. This CDR3 is 13 amino acids long. V lost 3 bases and J lost 5; bases outside the gene matches: 4. In DNA form, the CDR3 reads TGTGCCAGCAGTGAGACAGGGCGAAACGAGCAGTACTTC. The encoded protein is CASSETGRNEQYF.

This clone was seen only once. The V call is TRBV2, the J call TRBJ2-2; 13 bases agree with TRBD2. The V gene's germline CDR1 is SNHLY and CDR2 FYNNEI. With 4 bases clipped from V and 7 bases from J, the junction kept 6 bases outside the gene matches. The CDR3 length is 16 residues. In DNA, the CDR3 is TGTGCCAGCAGTGCGGGACTAGCGGGGAAGGGCGGGGAGCTGTTTTTT. The encoded protein is CASSAGLAGKGGELFF.

The chain recombines TRBV7-9 with TRBJ2-2; D is undetermined. The CDR3 loop spans 15 amino acids. CDR1 and CDR2 from the germline V gene are SEHNR and FQNEAQ (reference sequence). Trimming took 2 bases from V and 2 from J, leaving 9 bases between them. In nucleotides, the CDR3 is TGTGCCAGCAGCTTATTTTGGTCCAACACCGGGGAGCTGTTTTTT. The encoded protein is CASSLFWSNTGELFF.

V and J are TRBV5-1 and TRBJ1-4, with D uncertain. This CDR3 comprises 14 residues. Germline CDR1 is SGHRS and CDR2 is YFSETQ. V dropped 4 bases and J dropped 5 bases, with 12 bases sitting between them. In DNA, the CDR3 is TGCGCCAGCAGCGCGGCGGGCCTAAATGAAAAACTGTTTTTT. Its translation is CASSAAGLNEKLFF.

The V gene is TRBV7-9, the J gene TRBJ1-2, with 7 positions matching TRBD1. V gave up 5 bases and J gave up 2 bases; unmatched junction bases: 5. The CDR3 contains 14 residues. The germline gives CDR1 SEHNR, CDR2 FQNEAQ (reference sequence). This CDR3 is CASSRGQLNYGYTF. CDR3 sequence (DNA): TGTGCCAGCAGCCGGGGACAGCTGAACTATGGCTACACCTTC. The whole variable domain, remainder taken from reference TRBV7-9 and TRBJ1-2, is DTGVSQNPRHKITKRGQNVTFRCDPISEHNRLYWYRQTLGQGPEFLTYFQNEAQLEKSRLLSDRFSAERPKGSFSTLEIQRTEQGDSAMYLCASSRGQLNYGYTFGSGTRLTVV.

The chain uses TRBV9 and TRBJ2-3, with D perhaps matching TRBD1 (5 bases). Germline lookup yields CDR1 SGDLS and CDR2 YYNGEE. The germline V and J ends were trimmed by 1 base and 4 bases, with 10 bases remaining between them. This CDR3 comprises 14 residues. The CDR3 DNA follows: TGTGCCAGCAGCGTAAATTTAGGGGCAGATACGCAGTATTTT. This translates into CASSVNLGADTQYF. The complete variable domain, with remaining parts taken from reference TRBV9 and TRBJ2-3, reads DSGVTQTPKHLITATGQRVTLRCSPRSGDLSVYWYQQSLDQGLQFLIQYYNGEERAKGNILERFSAQQFPDLHSELNLSSLELGDSALYFCASSVNLGADTQYFGPGTRLTVL.